The source of this TCR beta chain is a study of cytomegalovirus exposure and HLA in healthy donors. It was with 60 Vbeta and 13 Jbeta primers that the PCR ran. The data were produced by immunoSEQ multiplex PCR, yet TCRdb's version contains in-frame clones alone and is incomplete. The data contain some 210,000 clones, roughly four fifths of them singletons. V was pared by 6 bases and J by 5 bases, with 16 bases between. Germline loops: CDR1 MNHEY, CDR2 SVGAGI. The CDR3 loop spans 15 amino acids. The source material was PBMCs. The sequence derives from a woman aged 50 to 60 in good health and CMV-seropositive. The chain is built from TRBV6-5 and TRBJ2-2; D is uncertain. The DNA of the CDR3 is TGTGCCAGCAGCCGAGACCGTCGCGGTACCGGGGAGCTGTTTTTT. It codes for CASSRDRRGTGELFF.